These 23 T cell receptor beta chains share one sample of origin, sequenced in a study of early T cells in non-severe SARS-CoV-2 infection. TCRdb independently ran MiXCR on the 5' RACE reads; one entry per CDR3 protein. The table lists 20,000 to 25,000 distinct CDR3 sequences, roughly 4.7% of them singletons. Material: whole blood. These receptors originate from an adult who was a healthcare worker with PCR-confirmed SARS-CoV-2 infection or an uninfected control (not recorded which).

In its sample, this clonotype was seen many times. The chain joins TRBV12-3 or TRBV12-4 to TRBJ2-3, with TRBD2 matching 9 bases. CDR3 length equals 15 residues. With V trimmed by 5 bases and J by 4 bases, 7 bases remained unmatched. CDR3 DNA sequence: TGTGCCAGCAGTCCAAGGCGGGGGGGCTCAGATACGCAGTATTTT. It encodes CASSPRRGGSDTQYF.

This sequence joins TRBV6-2 or TRBV6-3 and TRBJ2-3; no definite D call. This CDR3 is built from 14 residues. V was shortened by 2 bases and J by 2 bases, with 8 bases between the two germline ends. Germline V gives CDR1 MNHEY, CDR2 SVGEGT. For the CDR3, the DNA is TGTGCCAGCAGTTACCTTTTGCCCACAGATACGCAGTATTTT. Amino acid sequence: CASSYLLPTDTQYF.

This clonotype was seen ten or more times. V usage is TRBV20-1 and J usage is TRBJ1-4, with TRBD1 matching 10 bases. V was pared by 3 bases and J by 5 bases, with 9 bases of the junction left unmatched. The CDR3 sequence is 16 residues long. The germline gives CDR1 DFQATT, CDR2 SNEGSKA (reference sequence). CDR3 residues: CSARRTGGLGNEKLFF. CDR3 coding DNA: TGCAGTGCTAGGAGGACAGGGGGTCTCGGAAATGAAAAACTGTTTTTT.

This clonotype is labeled as medium-sized. This chain joins TRBV3-1 and TRBJ1-3; D is ambiguous. Per germline, CDR1 LGHDT and CDR2 YNNKEL (reference sequence). Trimming left V 4 bases short and J 4 bases short, with 8 bases between. The CDR3 loop spans 13 amino acids. The CDR3 loop reads CASSPFSGNTIYF. The DNA for the CDR3 is TGTGCCAGCAGCCCGTTTTCCGGAAACACCATATATTTT.

CDR3 in amino acids: CASSLDRSNYGYTF. The CDR3 bases are TGTGCCAGCAGCTTGGACAGGTCTAACTATGGCTACACCTTC. The V gene is TRBV5-4, the J gene TRBJ1-2; D is possibly TRBD1 (5 bases). The CDR3 has 14 amino acids. CDR1 SGHNT and CDR2 YYREEE come from the germline V gene (reference sequence). Trimming pared 0 bases from V and 0 bases from J, leaving 6 bases between.

This clonotype was seen many times. The V and J genes are TRBV5-1 and TRBJ2-7; tentative D call: TRBD1 (6 bases). V lost 4 bases, J lost 7 bases, and 18 bases lay in between. Germline V gives CDR1 SGHRS, CDR2 YFSETQ. The CDR3 covers 14 residues. CDR3 sequence: CASSPEGVVEEQYF. The CDR3 nucleotides are TGCGCCAGCAGCCCCGAGGGGGTGGTTGAGGAGCAGTACTTC.

This clonotype was seen at least ten times. The genes are TRBV20-1 and TRBJ2-4, with D tentatively TRBD2 (6 bases). V lost 0 bases and J 8 bases, leaving 14 bases between the germline ends. This CDR3 comprises 14 residues. Germline-derived CDR1 and CDR2 are DFQATT and SNEGSKA (reference sequence). CDR3 sequence reads: CSAREPGLTDIQYF. CDR3 DNA: TGCAGTGCTAGAGAACCGGGACTCACAGACATTCAGTACTTC.

This clonotype came up many times. The chain couples TRBV11-2 to TRBJ2-7; 7 nucleotides match TRBD2. V lost 7 bases and J lost 3; bases outside the gene matches: 18. The CDR3 has 17 amino acids. The germline gives CDR1 SGHAT, CDR2 FQNNGV. The CDR3 loop is CASTAIGLRGIHYEQYF. As DNA, the CDR3 is TGTGCCAGCACCGCAATCGGACTGCGGGGGATACACTACGAGCAGTACTTC.

This clonotype was seen many times. The chain recombines TRBV6-4 with TRBJ2-1; possibly TRBD2 for D (6 bases). Germline loops: CDR1 MRHNA, CDR2 SNTAGT. The CDR3 has 14 residues. Trimming removed 1 base at V and 6 bases at J, with 10 bases between. CDR3 sequence reads: CASSDWAGSNEQFF. CDR3 DNA sequence: TGTGCCAGCAGTGACTGGGCGGGGTCCAATGAGCAGTTCTTC.

This clonotype was seen repeatedly, ten times or more. V is TRBV18 and J is TRBJ2-5; 9 bases fit TRBD1. V lost 1 base to trimming and J lost 3 bases; unmatched junction nucleotides: 0. Germline assignment: CDR1 KGHSH and CDR2 LQKENI. The CDR3 has 14 residues. CDR3 bases: TGTGCCAGCTCACCACGGACAGGGGAAGAGACCCAGTACTTC. It specifies CASSPRTGEETQYF.

In this sample, this clonotype turned up many times. The genes are TRBV29-1 and TRBJ2-5, with D possibly matching TRBD1 (5 bases). V lost 5 bases and J lost 3, with 10 bases in between. CDR1 and CDR2 from the germline V gene are SQVTM and ANQGSEA. This CDR3 comprises 12 residues. The CDR3 DNA is TGCAGCGTTATAAGGGGCGAAGAGACCCAGTACTTC. This translates into CSVIRGEETQYF.

This clonotype was counted ten times or more. This rearrangement joins TRBV6-6 to TRBJ2-7, with 7 nucleotides matching TRBD1. CDR3 size: 12 residues. The V segment lost 6 bases and the J segment 6 bases; nucleotides outside the gene matches: 5. Per the germline V gene, CDR1 is MNHNY and CDR2 is SVGAGI (reference sequence). The CDR3 DNA sequence: TGTGCCAGCAGCAGACAGGGCATCGAGCAGTACTTC. Translated: CASSRQGIEQYF.

The rearrangement uses TRBV6-7 and TRBJ2-1; D not resolved. TRBV6-7 counts as an open reading frame of uncertain function. The CDR3 extends over 15 amino acids. Trimming took 6 bases from V and 5 from J, leaving 17 bases between them. This CDR3 reads CASSHDFFSNNEQFF. The CDR3 DNA follows: TGTGCCAGCAGCCATGACTTTTTCTCTAACAATGAGCAGTTCTTC.

Concerning this clonotype: A much larger clone is a single base away; this may be a read error. The conserved phenylalanine or tryptophan is not found at the CDR3 terminus, so this likely reflects a read error. V is TRBV11-2 and J is TRBJ1-2; D not certain. The CDR3 is made up of 13 amino acids. The V end was cut by 7 bases, the J end by 5 bases, with 14 bases between. The germline V gene encodes CDR1 SGHAT and CDR2 FQNNGV. The CDR3 nucleotides read TGTGCCAGCAACTCTGGATCACCTTATGGCTACACCTAC. It yields the protein CASNSGSPYGYTY.

This clonotype is judged medium-sized. The chain joins TRBV10-3 to TRBJ2-5, with 9 bases aligning to TRBD2. This CDR3 region has 15 residues. With 3 bases clipped from V and 5 bases from J, the junction kept 7 bases outside the gene matches. Germline V gene sequence: CDR1 ENHRY, CDR2 SYGVKD. In DNA form, the CDR3 reads TGTGCCATCAGTGAATCATCAGCGGGGGGTGAGACCCAGTACTTC. Amino acids: CAISESSAGGETQYF.

The V call is TRBV2, the J call TRBJ2-7, with 8 bases fitting TRBD1. Germline CDR1 is SNHLY and CDR2 is FYNNEI. This CDR3 is 14 amino acids long. The ends lost 5 bases at V and 5 bases at J; junction bases unmatched: 8. The CDR3 spells CASSLDRGPHEQYF. CDR3 bases: TGTGCCAGCAGTCTAGACAGGGGACCCCACGAGCAGTACTTC.

This clonotype was counted only a few times. This rearrangement joins TRBV29-1 to TRBJ2-1; D is uncertain. From germline, CDR1 is SQVTM and CDR2 ANQGSEA. Trimming took off 6 bases at V and 5 bases at J, with 11 bases between the two ends. The CDR3 loop spans 12 amino acids. This chain's CDR3 is CSVSDRHNEQFF. The CDR3 nucleotides are TGCAGCGTGAGTGACCGTCACAATGAGCAGTTCTTC.

This clonotype was found many times. V usage is TRBV29-1 and J usage is TRBJ2-7, with 7 bases matching TRBD1. With 6 bases clipped from V and 2 bases from J, the junction kept 4 bases outside the gene matches. The CDR3 extends over 12 amino acids. Germline CDR1 reads SQVTM; CDR2 reads ANQGSEA. For the CDR3, the DNA is TGCAGCGTCCGGGACAGAGCCTACGAGCAGTACTTC. As protein: CSVRDRAYEQYF.

This clonotype has a count of ten or more. CDR3 loop: CASSPKCGWSYNEQFF. The CDR3 DNA reads TGTGCCAGCAGCCCCAAGTGCGGGTGGTCCTACAATGAGCAGTTCTTC. The J gene is TRBJ2-1, the V gene TRBV21-1; TRBD2 reflects the table's D call only, with no check against the DNA. TRBV21-1 is a recognized pseudogene. The CDR3 contains 16 residues.

This clonotype appeared many times. The chain joins TRBV6-5 to TRBJ1-2; D is perhaps TRBD1 (6 bases). V lost 2 bases and J 2 bases, leaving 12 bases between the germline ends. The CDR3 runs 15 residues. CDR1 and CDR2 (germline): MNHEY, SVGAGI. This chain's CDR3 is CASSYRNRENYGYTF. The CDR3 DNA sequence: TGTGCCAGCAGTTACCGAAACAGGGAAAACTATGGCTACACCTTC.

This clonotype was seen at least ten times. V gene TRBV4-3 combines with J gene TRBJ2-7; 7 nucleotides match TRBD2. Germline CDR1 LGHNA, CDR2 YSLEER. The CDR3 runs to 18 residues. V lost 0 bases and J lost 3; bases outside the gene matches: 14. The CDR3 spells CASSQDLRDRRGSYEQYF. The CDR3 coding sequence is TGCGCCAGCAGCCAAGATCTTAGGGATCGGCGGGGGAGCTACGAGCAGTACTTC.

This clonotype was detected ten times or more. The V and J genes are TRBV27 and TRBJ1-1; no clear D. This CDR3 has 13 residues. Trimming stripped 3 bases from V and 7 bases from J, with 12 bases between. Germline V lookup: CDR1 MNHEY, CDR2 SMNVEV (reference sequence). The CDR3 loop is CASSFHPGGEAFF. The CDR3 DNA reads as TGTGCCAGCAGTTTTCATCCCGGCGGTGAAGCTTTCTTT.

This clonotype was seen many times. The chain employs TRBV15 and TRBJ1-2; unclear D gene. The CDR3 length is 14 residues. Trimming cost V 0 bases and J 7 bases, with 12 bases left between them. The germline CDR1 and CDR2 sequences are LNHNV and YYDKDF (reference sequence). The CDR3 loop is CATSRDPPGAGYTF. CDR3 bases: TGTGCCACCAGCAGAGATCCCCCCGGAGCTGGCTACACCTTC.